This T cell receptor (beta chain) was retrieved from a study of shared clonotypes between healthy human individuals. Study-level information: For every donor, three CD4 naive, three CD4 memory, two CD8 naive and one CD8 memory plates were used.

Between the trimmed V and J ends, which lost 4 bases and 4 bases, there was a span of 8 bases. This CDR3 contains 14 residues. Per the germline V gene, CDR1 is MGHRA and CDR2 is YSYEKL. Genomic DNA from each subset was divided evenly over several immunoSEQ plates. The protocol was immunoSEQ multiplex PCR, while the TCRdb copy is restricted to in-frame clones and leaves out a portion. The table lists some 2,400,000 clones, under 97% of them singletons, with roughly 0.13% in the top ten. The origin of this receptor is a man between 18 and 29 years old in good health. V gene TRBV4-1 combines with J gene TRBJ2-6; D remains ambiguous. Specimen: naive CD4+ T cells sorted from blood. As to subset: CD45RA+ positively selected. CDR3 amino acids: CASSLAGGANVLTF. The CDR3 nucleotides are TGCGCCAGCAGCCTGGCTGGAGGGGCCAACGTCCTGACTTTC.